Sequencing of this T cell receptor beta chain was carried out in a study of blood T cell repertoires in COVID-19. Overall study: The cDNA or gDNA used as material had been derived from T cells, B-cell-depleted T cells, or PBMCs.

In the source study's methods: Estimation of nucleated cell counts relied on the amplification of reference gene primers. Generated by immunoSEQ multiplex PCR, the TCRdb table keeps only in-frame clones and is missing some. That table gives V, J and clone size, and the DNA gave D and trimming. The sample holds some 19,000 clones, 70% to 85% seen once. The sequencing input was peripheral blood. The TCR was taken from a human donor in a cohort sampled during active COVID-19.

Here the CDR3 reads CATSDGDRDTGELFF. The CDR3 region has the DNA TGTGCCACCAGTGATGGGGACAGGGACACCGGGGAGCTGTTTTTT. The chain has TRBV24-1 and TRBJ2-2, with TRBD1 matching 9 bases. The CDR3 is 15 residues long. Germline CDR1 is KGHDR and CDR2 is SFDVKD. Germline trimming cut 3 bases from V and 3 bases from J; bases unmatched to any gene: 1.